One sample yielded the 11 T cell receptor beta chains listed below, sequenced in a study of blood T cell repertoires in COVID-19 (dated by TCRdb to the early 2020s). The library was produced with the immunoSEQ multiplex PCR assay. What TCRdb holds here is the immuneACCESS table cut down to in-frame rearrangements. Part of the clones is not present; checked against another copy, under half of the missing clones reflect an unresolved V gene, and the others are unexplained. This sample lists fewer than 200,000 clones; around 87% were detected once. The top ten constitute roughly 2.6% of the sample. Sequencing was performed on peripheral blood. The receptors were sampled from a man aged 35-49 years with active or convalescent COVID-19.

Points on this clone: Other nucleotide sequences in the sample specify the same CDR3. This CDR3 is CAISRDSNQPQHF. In DNA form, the CDR3 reads TGTGCCATCAGTCGAGATAGCAATCAGCCCCAGCATTTT. The chain links TRBV10-3 to TRBJ1-5; D call uncertain. Germline assignment: CDR1 ENHRY and CDR2 SYGVKD. CDR3 length: 13 residues. Trimming took 5 bases from V and 0 from J, leaving 5 bases between them.

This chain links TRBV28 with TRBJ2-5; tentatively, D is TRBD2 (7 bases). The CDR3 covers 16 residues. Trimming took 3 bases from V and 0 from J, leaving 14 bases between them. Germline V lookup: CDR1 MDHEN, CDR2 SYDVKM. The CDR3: CASSLFRGANQETQYF. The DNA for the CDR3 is TGTGCCAGCAGTTTGTTTCGGGGGGCCAACCAAGAGACCCAGTACTTC.

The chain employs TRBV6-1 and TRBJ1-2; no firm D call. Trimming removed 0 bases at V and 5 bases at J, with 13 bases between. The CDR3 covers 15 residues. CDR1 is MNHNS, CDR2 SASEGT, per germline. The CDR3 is CASSEAGAPGYGYTF. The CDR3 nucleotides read TGTGCCAGCAGTGAAGCGGGAGCTCCTGGGTATGGCTACACCTTC.

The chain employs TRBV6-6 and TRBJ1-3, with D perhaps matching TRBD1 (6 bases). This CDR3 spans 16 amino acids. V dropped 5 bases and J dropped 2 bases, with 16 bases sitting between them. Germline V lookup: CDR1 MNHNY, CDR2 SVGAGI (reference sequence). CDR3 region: CASSRGDNRPGNTIYF. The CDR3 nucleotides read TGTGCCAGCAGTCGAGGGGACAATCGTCCTGGAAACACCATATATTTT.

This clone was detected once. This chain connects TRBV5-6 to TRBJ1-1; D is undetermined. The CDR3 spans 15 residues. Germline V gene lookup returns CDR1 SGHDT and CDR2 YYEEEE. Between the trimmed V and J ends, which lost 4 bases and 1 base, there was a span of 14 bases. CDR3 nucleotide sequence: TGTGCCAGCAGCCCTCCGTGGCGGGGGAACACTGAAGCTTTCTTT. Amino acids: CASSPPWRGNTEAFF.

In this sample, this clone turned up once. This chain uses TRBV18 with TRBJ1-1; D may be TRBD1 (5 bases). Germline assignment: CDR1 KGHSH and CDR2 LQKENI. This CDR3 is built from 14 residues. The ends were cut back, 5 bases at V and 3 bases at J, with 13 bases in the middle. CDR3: CASSGLRGDTEAFF. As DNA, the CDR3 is TGTGCCAGCTCAGGTCTACGGGGGGACACTGAAGCTTTCTTT.

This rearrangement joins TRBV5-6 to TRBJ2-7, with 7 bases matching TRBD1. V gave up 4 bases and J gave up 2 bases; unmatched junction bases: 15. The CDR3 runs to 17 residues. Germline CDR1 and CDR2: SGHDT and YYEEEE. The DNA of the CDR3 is TGTGCCAGCAGCCCCTCGACTCCGACAGGGTTTACCTACGAGCAGTACTTC. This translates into CASSPSTPTGFTYEQYF.

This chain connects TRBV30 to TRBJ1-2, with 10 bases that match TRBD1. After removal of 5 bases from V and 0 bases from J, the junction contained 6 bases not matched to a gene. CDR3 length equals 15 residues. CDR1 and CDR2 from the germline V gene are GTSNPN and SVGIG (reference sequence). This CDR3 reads CAWAGGTGANYGYTF. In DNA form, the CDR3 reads TGTGCCTGGGCCGGCGGGACAGGGGCTAACTATGGCTACACCTTC. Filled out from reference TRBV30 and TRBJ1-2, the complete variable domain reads SQTIHQWPATLVQPVGSPLSLECTVEGTSNPNLYWYRQAAGRGLQLLFYSVGIGQISSEVPQNLSASRPQDRQFILSSKKLLLSDSGFYLCAWAGGTGANYGYTFGSGTRLTVV.

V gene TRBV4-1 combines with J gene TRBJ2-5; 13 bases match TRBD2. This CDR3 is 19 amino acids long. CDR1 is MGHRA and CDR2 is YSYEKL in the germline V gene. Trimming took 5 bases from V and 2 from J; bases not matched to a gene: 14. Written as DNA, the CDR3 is TGCGCCAGCAGCGCGAGAGGACTAGCGGGGGCCGGGATTCAAGAGACCCAGTACTTC. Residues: CASSARGLAGAGIQETQYF.

In DNA, the CDR3 is TGTGCCAGCAGTGAATACGGACAGTTATCTAACTATGGCTACACCTTC. It is translated as CASSEYGQLSNYGYTF. V gene TRBV25-1 combines with J gene TRBJ1-2, with D perhaps TRBD1 (6 bases). The ends were cut back, 0 bases at V and 0 bases at J, with 11 bases in the middle. The CDR3 consists of 16 residues. Germline values: CDR1 MGHDK, CDR2 SYGVNS.

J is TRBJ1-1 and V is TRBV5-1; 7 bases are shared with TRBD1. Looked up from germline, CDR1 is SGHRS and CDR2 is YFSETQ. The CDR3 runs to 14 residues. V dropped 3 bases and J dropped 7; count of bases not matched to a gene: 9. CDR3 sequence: CASSWQTGSFEAFF. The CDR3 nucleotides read TGCGCCAGCAGCTGGCAGACAGGGTCTTTTGAAGCTTTCTTT.